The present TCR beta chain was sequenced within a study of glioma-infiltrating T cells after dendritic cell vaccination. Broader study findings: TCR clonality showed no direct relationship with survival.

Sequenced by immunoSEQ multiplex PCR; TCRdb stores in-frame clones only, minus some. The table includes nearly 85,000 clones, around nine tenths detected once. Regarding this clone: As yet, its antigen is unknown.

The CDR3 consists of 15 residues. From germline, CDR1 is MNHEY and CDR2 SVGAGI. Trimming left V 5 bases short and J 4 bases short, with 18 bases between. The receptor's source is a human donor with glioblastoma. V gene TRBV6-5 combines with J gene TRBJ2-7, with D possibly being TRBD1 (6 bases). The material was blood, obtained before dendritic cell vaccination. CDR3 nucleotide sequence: TGTGCCAGCAGTCCAACAGGGTATTGGGATTACGAGCAGTACTTC. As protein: CASSPTGYWDYEQYF.